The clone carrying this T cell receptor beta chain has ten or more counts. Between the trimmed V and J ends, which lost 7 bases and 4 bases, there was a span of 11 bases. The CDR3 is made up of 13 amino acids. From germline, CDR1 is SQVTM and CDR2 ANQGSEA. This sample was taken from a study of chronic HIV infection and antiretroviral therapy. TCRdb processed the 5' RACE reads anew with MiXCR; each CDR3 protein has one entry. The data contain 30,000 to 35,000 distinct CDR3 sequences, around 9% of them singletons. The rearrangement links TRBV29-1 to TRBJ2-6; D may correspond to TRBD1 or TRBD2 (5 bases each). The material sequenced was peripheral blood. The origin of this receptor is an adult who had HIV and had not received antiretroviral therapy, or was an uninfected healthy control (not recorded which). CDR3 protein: CSAIEGGANVLTF. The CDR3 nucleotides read TGCAGCGCTATAGAGGGGGGGGCCAACGTCCTGACTTTC.